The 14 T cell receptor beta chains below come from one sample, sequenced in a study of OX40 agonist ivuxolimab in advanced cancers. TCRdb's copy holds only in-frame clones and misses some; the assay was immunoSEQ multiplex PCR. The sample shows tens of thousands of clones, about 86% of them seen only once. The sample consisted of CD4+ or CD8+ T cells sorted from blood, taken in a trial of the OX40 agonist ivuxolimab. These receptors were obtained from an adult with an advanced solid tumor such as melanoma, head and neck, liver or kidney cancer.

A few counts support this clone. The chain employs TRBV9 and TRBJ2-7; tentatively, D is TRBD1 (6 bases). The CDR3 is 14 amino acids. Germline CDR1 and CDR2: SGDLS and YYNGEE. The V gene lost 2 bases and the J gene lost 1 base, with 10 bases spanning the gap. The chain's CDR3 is CASSVGQRSYEQYF. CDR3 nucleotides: TGTGCCAGCAGCGTTGGACAGAGATCCTACGAGCAGTACTTC. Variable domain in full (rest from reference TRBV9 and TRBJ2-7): DSGVTQTPKHLITATGQRVTLRCSPRSGDLSVYWYQQSLDQGLQFLIQYYNGEERAKGNILERFSAQQFPDLHSELNLSSLELGDSALYFCASSVGQRSYEQYFGPGTRLTVT.

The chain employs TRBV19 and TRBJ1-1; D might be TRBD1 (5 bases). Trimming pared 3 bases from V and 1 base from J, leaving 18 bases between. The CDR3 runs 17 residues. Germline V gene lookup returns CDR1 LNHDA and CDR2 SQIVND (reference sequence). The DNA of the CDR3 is TGTGCCAGTAGTATGAGGTTGGGGGAAGGGCAGAACACTGAAGCTTTCTTT. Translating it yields CASSMRLGEGQNTEAFF.

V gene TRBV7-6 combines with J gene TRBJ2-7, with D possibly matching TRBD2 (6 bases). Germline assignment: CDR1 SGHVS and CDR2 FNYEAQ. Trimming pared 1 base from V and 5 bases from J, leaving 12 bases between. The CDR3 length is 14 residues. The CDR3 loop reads CASSLEEGYNEQYF. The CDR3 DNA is TGTGCCAGCAGCTTAGAGGAGGGGTACAACGAGCAGTACTTC. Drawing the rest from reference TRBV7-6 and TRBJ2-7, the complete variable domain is GAGVSQSPRYKVTKRGQDVALRCDPISGHVSLYWYRQALGQGPEFLTYFNYEAQQDKSGLPNDRFSAERPEGSISTLTIQRTEQRDSAMYRCASSLEEGYNEQYFGPGTRLTVT.

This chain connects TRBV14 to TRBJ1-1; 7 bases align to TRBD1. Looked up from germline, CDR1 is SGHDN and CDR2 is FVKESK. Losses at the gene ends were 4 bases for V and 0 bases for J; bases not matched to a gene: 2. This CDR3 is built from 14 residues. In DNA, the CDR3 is TGTGCCAGCAGCCTGACAGGGTTGAACACTGAAGCTTTCTTT. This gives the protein CASSLTGLNTEAFF.

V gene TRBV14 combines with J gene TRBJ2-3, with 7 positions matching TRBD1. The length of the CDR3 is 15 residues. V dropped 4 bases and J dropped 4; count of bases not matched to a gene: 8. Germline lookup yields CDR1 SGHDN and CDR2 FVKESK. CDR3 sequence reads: CASSLIQGMADTQYF. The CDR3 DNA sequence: TGTGCCAGCAGCCTCATACAGGGGATGGCAGATACGCAGTATTTT.

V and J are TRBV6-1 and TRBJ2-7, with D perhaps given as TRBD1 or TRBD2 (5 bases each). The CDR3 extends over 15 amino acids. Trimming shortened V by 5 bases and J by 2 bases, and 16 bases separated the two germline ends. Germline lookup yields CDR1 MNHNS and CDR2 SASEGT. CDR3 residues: CASSSPRDRAYEQYF. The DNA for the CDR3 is TGTGCCAGCAGTTCACCCCGGGACCGAGCCTACGAGCAGTACTTC.

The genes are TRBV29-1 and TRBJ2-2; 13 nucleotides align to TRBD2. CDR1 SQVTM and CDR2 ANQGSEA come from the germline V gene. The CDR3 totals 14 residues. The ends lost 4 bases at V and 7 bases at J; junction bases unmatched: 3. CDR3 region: CSVATSGGCGELFF. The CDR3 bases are TGCAGCGTTGCGACTAGCGGGGGGTGCGGGGAGCTGTTTTTT.

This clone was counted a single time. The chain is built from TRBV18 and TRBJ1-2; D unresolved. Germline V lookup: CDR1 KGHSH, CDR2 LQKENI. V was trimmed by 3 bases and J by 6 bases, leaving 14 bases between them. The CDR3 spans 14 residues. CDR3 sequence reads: CASSPVPGVHGYTF. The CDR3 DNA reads TGTGCCAGCTCACCTGTACCTGGAGTACATGGCTACACCTTC.

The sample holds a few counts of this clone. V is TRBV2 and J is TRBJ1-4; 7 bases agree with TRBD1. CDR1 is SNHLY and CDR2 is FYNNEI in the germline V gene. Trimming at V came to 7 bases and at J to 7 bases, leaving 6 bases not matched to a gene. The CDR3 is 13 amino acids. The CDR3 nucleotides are TGTGCCAGCAAGGGGGCAGAGGGTGAAAAACTGTTTTTT. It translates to CASKGAEGEKLFF.

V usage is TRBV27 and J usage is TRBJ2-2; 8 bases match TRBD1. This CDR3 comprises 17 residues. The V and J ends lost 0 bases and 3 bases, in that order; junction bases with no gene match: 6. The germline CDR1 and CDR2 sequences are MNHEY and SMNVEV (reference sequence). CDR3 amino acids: CASSLSSGQVHTGELFF. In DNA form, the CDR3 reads TGTGCCAGCAGTTTATCCTCGGGACAGGTGCACACCGGGGAGCTGTTTTTT.

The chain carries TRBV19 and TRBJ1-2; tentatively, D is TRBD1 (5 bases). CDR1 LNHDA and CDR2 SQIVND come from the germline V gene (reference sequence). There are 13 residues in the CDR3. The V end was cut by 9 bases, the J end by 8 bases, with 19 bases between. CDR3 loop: CASAPWGESGYTF. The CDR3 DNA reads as TGTGCCAGCGCCCCTTGGGGGGAGAGCGGCTACACCTTC.

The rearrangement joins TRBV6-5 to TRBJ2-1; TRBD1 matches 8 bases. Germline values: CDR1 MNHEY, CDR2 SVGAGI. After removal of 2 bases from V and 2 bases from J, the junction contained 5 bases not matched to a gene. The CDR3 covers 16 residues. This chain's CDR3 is CASSYRTGMPYNEQFF. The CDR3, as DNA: TGTGCCAGCAGTTACAGGACAGGGATGCCCTACAATGAGCAGTTCTTC.

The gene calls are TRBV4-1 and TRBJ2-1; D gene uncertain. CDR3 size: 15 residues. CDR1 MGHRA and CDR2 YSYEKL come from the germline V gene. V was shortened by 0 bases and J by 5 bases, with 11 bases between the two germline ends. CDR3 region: CASSQEGPVDNEQFF. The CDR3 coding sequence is TGCGCCAGCAGCCAAGAGGGCCCGGTAGACAATGAGCAGTTCTTC.

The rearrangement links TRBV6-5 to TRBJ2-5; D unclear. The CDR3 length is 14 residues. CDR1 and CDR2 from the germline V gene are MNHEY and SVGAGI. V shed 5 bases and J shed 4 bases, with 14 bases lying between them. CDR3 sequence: CASSTKVLAETQYF. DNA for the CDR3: TGTGCCAGCAGTACCAAAGTTCTGGCAGAGACCCAGTACTTC.